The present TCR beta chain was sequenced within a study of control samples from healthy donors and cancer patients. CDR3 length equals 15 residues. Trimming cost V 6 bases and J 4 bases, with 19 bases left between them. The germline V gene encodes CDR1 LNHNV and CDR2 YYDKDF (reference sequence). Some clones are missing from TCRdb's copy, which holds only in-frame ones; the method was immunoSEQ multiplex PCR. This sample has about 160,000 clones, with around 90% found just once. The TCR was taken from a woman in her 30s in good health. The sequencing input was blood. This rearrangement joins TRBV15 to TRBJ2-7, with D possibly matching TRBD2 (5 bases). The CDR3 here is CATSEQEVSSYEQYF. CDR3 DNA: TGTGCCACCAGTGAGCAGGAGGTTAGCTCGTACGAGCAGTACTTC.